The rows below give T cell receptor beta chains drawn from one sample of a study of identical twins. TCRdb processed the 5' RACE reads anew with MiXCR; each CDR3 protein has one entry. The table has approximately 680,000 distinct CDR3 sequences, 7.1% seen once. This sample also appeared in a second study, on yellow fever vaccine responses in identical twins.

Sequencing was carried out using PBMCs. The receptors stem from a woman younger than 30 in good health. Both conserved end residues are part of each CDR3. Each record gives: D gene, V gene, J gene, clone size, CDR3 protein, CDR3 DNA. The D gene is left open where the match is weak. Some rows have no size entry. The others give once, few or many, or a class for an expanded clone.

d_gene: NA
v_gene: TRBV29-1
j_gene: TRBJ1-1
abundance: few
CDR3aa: CSAGQVHTEAFF
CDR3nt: TGCAGCGCCGGGCAAGTACACACTGAAGCTTTCTTT

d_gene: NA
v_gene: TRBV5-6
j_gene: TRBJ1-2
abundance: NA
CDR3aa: CASDSGYGYTF
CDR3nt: TGTGCCAGCGATTCGGGCTACGGCTACACCTTC

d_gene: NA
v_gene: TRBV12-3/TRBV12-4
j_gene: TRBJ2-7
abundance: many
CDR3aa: CASRPRTDSYEQYF
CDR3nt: TGTGCCAGCAGGCCCCGGACTGACTCCTACGAGCAGTACTTC

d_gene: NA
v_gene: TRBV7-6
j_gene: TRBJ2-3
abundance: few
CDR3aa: CASSPPVAESTDTQYF
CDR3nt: TGTGCCAGCAGCCCGCCCGTAGCAGAGAGCACAGATACGCAGTATTTT

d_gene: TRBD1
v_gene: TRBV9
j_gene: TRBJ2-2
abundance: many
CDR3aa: CASSVAETGVIGELFF
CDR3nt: TGTGCCAGCAGCGTAGCTGAGACAGGGGTAATCGGGGAGCTGTTTTTT

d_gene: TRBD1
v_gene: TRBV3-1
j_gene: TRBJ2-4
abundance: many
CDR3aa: CASSQRDRGVHIQYF
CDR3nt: TGTGCCAGCAGCCAGAGGGACAGGGGTGTGCACATTCAGTACTTC

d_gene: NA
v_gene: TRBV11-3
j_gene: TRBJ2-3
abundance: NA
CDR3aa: CASSFGFAGEADTQYF
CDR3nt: TGTGCCAGCAGCTTTGGTTTCGCAGGGGAAGCAGATACGCAGTATTTT

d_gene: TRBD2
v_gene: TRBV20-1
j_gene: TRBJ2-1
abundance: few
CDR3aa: CSARGGLAGAEQFF
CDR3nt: TGCAGTGCTAGAGGCGGACTAGCGGGAGCTGAGCAGTTCTTC

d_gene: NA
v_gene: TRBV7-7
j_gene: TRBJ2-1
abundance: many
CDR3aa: CASSSTGTGIDEQFF
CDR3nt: TGTGCCAGCAGTTCAACCGGGACTGGGATTGATGAGCAGTTCTTC

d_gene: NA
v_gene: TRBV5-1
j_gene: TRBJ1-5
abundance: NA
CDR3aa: CASSWGGAQNQPQHF
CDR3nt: TGCGCCAGCAGCTGGGGGGGGGCCCAGAATCAGCCCCAGCATTTT

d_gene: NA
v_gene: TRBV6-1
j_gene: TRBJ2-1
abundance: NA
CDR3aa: CASSPTGMSYNEQFF
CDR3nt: TGTGCCAGCAGCCCCACGGGGATGTCCTACAATGAGCAGTTCTTC

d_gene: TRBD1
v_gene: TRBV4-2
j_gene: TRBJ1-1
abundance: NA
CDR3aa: CASSQGGTGGTEAFF
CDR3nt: TGTGCCAGCAGCCAAGGGGGGACAGGGGGCACGGAAGCTTTCTTT

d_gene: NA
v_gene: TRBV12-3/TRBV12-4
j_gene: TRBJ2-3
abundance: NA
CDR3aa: CASSLRAGPSTDTQYF
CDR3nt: TGTGCCAGCAGTTTACGGGCGGGCCCTAGCACAGATACGCAGTATTTT

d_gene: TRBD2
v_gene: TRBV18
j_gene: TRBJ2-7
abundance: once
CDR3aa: CASSPPSGRADEQYF
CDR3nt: TGTGCCAGCTCACCACCCAGCGGGAGGGCCGACGAGCAGTACTTC

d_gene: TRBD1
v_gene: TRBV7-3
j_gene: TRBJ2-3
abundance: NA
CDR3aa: CASSYGDRVIDTQYF
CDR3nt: TGTGCCAGCAGCTACGGGGACAGGGTGATTGATACGCAGTATTTT

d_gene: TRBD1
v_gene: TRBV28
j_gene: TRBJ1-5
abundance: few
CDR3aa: CASRTQYRDRGHRSNQPQHF
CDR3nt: TGTGCCAGCAGGACCCAATATCGGGACAGGGGGCACCGCAGCAATCAGCCCCAGCATTTT

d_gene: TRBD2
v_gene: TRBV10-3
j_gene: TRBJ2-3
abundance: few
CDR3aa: CAISDGTSGPSTDTQYF
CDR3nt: TGTGCCATCAGTGATGGGACTAGCGGTCCTAGCACAGATACGCAGTATTTT

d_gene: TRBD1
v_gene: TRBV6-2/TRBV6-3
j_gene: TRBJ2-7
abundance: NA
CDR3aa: CASRAGQGGEQYF
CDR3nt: TGTGCCAGCAGGGCCGGACAGGGGGGCGAGCAGTACTTC

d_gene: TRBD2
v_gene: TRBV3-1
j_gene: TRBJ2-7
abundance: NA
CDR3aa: CASSRPRLAGEYEQYF
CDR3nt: TGTGCCAGCAGCCGGCCGCGACTAGCGGGAGAATACGAGCAGTACTTC

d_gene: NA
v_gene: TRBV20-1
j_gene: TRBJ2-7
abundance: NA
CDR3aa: CSASGLVNSSYEQYF
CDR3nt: TGCAGTGCTAGTGGGCTAGTCAATAGCTCCTACGAGCAGTACTTC

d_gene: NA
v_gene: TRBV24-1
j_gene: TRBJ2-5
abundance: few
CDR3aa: CATSETGRVGTQYF
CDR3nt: TGTGCCACCAGTGAGACGGGACGTGTGGGGACCCAGTACTTC

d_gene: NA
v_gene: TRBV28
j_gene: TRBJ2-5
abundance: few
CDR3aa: CASRLQGAAETQYF
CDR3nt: TGTGCCAGCAGGCTACAGGGTGCCGCGGAGACCCAGTACTTC

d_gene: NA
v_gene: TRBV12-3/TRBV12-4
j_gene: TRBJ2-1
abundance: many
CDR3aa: CASSPGQRKVSEQFF
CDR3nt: TGTGCCAGCAGTCCCGGACAGAGAAAGGTCAGTGAGCAGTTCTTC

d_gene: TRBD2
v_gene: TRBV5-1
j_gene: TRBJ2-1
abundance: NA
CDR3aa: CASSWELAAGDEQFF
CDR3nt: TGCGCCAGCAGCTGGGAACTAGCGGCAGGGGATGAGCAGTTCTTC

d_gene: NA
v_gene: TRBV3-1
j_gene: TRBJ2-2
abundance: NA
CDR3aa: CASSQERRTGELFF
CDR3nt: TGTGCCAGCAGCCAAGAGAGAAGGACCGGGGAGCTGTTTTTT

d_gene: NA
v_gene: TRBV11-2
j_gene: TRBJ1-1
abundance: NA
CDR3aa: CASSLLSASGTEAFF
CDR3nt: TGTGCCAGCAGCTTACTATCCGCTAGCGGCACTGAAGCTTTCTTT

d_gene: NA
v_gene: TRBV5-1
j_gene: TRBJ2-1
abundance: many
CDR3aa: CASSSWGSEQFF
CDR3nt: TGCGCCAGCAGCTCGTGGGGCTCGGAGCAGTTCTTC

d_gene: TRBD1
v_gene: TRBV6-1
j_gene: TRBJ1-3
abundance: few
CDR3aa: CASSKGQARNTIYF
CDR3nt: TGTGCCAGCAGCAAGGGACAGGCGCGAAACACCATATATTTT

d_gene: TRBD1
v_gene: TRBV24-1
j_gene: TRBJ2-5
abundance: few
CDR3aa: CATSDPRQGDTPRETQYF
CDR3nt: TGTGCCACCAGTGATCCCAGACAGGGGGACACCCCCAGAGAGACCCAGTACTTC

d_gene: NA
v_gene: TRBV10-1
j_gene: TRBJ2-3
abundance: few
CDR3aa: CASSERFADTQYF
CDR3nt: TGCGCCAGCAGTGAAAGGTTTGCAGATACGCAGTATTTT

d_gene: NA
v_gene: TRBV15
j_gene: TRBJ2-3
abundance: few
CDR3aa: CATSRAGAGGTDTQYF
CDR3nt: TGTGCCACCAGCAGAGCAGGGGCAGGGGGCACAGATACGCAGTATTTT

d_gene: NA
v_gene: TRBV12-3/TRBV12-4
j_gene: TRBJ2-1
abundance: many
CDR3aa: CASSWPGRATSYNEQFF
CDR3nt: TGTGCCAGCAGTTGGCCCGGTAGGGCGACGTCCTACAATGAGCAGTTCTTC

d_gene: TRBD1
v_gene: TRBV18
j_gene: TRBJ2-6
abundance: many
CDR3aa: CASSVTGTGSSGANVLTF
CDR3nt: TGTGCCAGCTCTGTTACCGGGACAGGGAGCTCTGGGGCCAACGTCCTGACTTTC

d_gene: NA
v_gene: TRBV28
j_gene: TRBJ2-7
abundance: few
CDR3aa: CASLPGQFSYEQYF
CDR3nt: TGTGCCAGCCTTCCTGGACAGTTCTCCTACGAGCAGTACTTC

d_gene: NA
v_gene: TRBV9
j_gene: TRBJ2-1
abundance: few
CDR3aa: CASSAPDTPTGNEQFF
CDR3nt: TGTGCCAGCAGCGCCCCCGATACCCCGACTGGCAATGAGCAGTTCTTC

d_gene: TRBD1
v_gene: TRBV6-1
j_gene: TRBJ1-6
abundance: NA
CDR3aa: CASSEQGAYSPLHF
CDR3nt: TGTGCCAGCAGTGAACAGGGGGCTTATTCACCCCTCCACTTT

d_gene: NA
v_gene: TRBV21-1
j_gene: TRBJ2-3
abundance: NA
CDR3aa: CASSKDPREDAHSDTQYF
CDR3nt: TGTGCCAGCAGCAAAGACCCGAGGGAAGATGCACATTCAGATACGCAGTATTTT

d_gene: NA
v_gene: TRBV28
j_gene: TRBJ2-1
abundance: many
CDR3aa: CASSRGGNYNEQFF
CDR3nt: TGTGCCAGCAGTAGGGGGGGAAACTACAATGAGCAGTTCTTC

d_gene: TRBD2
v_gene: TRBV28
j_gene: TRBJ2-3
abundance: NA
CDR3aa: CASRKAGGPPDTQYF
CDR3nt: TGTGCCAGCAGAAAAGCGGGAGGGCCGCCAGATACGCAGTATTTT

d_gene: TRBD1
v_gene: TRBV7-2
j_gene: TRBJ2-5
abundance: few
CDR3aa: CASSFRGQGRSQETQYF
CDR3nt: TGTGCCAGCAGCTTCCGGGGACAGGGAAGGAGCCAAGAGACCCAGTACTTC

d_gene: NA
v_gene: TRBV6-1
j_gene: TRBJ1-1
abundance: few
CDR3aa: CASSEWGLSSEAFF
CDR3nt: TGTGCCAGCAGTGAATGGGGATTAAGCAGTGAAGCTTTCTTT

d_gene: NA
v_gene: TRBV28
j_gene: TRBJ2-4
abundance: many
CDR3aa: CASSNSIVFGKNIQYF
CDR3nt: TGTGCCAGCAGTAACTCCATCGTGTTCGGCAAAAACATTCAGTACTTC

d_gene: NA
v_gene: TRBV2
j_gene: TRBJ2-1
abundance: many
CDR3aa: CASSEGFSYNEQFF
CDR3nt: TGTGCCAGCAGTGAAGGATTCTCCTACAATGAGCAGTTCTTC

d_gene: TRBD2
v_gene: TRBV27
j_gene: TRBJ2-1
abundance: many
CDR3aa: CASSSSGGIHYNEQFF
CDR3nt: TGTGCCAGCAGTTCTAGCGGGGGGATACATTACAATGAGCAGTTCTTC

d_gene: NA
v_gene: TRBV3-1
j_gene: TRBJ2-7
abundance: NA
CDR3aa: CASSHYAATRTYEQYF
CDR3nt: TGTGCCAGCAGCCACTACGCCGCCACAAGGACCTACGAGCAGTACTTC

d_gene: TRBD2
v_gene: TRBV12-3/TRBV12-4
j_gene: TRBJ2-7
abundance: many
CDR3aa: CASSTGTSGYEQYF
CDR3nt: TGTGCCAGCAGCACCGGGACTAGCGGTTACGAGCAGTACTTC

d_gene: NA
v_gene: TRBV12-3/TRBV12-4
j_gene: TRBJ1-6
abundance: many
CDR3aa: CASRGRSSYNSPLHF
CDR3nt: TGTGCCAGCAGGGGGAGGAGCTCCTATAATTCACCCCTCCACTTT

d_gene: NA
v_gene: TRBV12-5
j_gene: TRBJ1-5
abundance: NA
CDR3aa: CASGAGISQPQHF
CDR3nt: TGTGCTAGTGGGGCAGGGATTAGTCAGCCCCAGCATTTT

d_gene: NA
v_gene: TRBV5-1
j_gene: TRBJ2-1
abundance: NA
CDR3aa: CASSFGGVLGEQFF
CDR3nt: TGCGCCAGCAGCTTTGGGGGAGTATTGGGTGAGCAGTTCTTC

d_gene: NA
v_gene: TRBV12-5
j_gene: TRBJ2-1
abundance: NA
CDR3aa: CASGLARQYNEQFF
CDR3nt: TGTGCTAGTGGTTTGGCCAGGCAATACAATGAGCAGTTCTTC

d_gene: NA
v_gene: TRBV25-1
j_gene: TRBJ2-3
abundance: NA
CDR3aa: CASSGLLDTQYF
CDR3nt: TGTGCCAGCAGTGGCCTACTGGATACGCAGTATTTT

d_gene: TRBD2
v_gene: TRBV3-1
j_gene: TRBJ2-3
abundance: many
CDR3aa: CASSRQSGAGNTQYF
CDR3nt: TGTGCCAGCAGCCGGCAAAGCGGGGCCGGTAATACGCAGTATTTT

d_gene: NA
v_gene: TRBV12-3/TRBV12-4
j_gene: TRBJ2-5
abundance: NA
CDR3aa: CASSRPNDLETQYF
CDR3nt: TGTGCCAGCAGTCGACCGAATGATTTGGAGACCCAGTACTTC

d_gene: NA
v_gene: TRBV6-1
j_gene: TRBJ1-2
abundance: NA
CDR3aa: CASSEPVGRPTYGYTF
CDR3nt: TGTGCCAGCAGTGAACCAGTCGGCAGGCCCACCTATGGCTACACCTTC

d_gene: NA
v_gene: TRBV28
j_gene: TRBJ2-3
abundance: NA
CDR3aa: CASSPGEADTQYF
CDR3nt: TGTGCCAGCAGCCCAGGGGAGGCAGATACGCAGTATTTT

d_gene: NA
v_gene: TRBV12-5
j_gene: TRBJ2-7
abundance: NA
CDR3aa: CASGLVGSYEQYF
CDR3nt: TGTGCTAGTGGTTTGGTAGGCTCCTACGAGCAGTACTTC

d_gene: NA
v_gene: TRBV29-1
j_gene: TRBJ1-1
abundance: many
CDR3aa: CSIGQGNTEAFF
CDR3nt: TGCAGCATAGGACAAGGAAACACTGAAGCTTTCTTT

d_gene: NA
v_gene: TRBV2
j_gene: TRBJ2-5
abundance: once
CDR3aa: CASAHSLETQYF
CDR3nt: TGTGCCAGCGCCCACTCCTTGGAGACCCAGTACTTC